The clone carrying this T cell receptor (beta chain) was seen repeatedly, ten times or more. This record belongs to a study of T cell repertoires in cytomegalovirus infection. Study-wide context: Public signatures in TCR beta pointed to CMV infection and matching HLA type.

TCRdb reprocessed the reads via MiXCR and lists one record per CDR3 protein. The sample shows some 150,000 distinct CDR3 sequences, 5% to 6.5% of them seen only once. The CDR3 runs 13 residues. Germline CDR1 and CDR2: SGHTA and FQGTGA. V lost 2 bases to trimming and J lost 2 bases, with 7 bases between them. The TCR sequence derives from a human donor in good health (CMV status not recorded). Some clones in this sample may be carry-over from other donors' samples. J is TRBJ2-7 and V is TRBV7-3; D gene uncertain. The sequenced sample was PBMCs. CDR3 sequence (DNA): TGTGCCAGCAGCTTAGAACGCCCCTACGAGCAGTACTTC. The encoded protein is CASSLERPYEQYF.